One sample yielded the 21 T cell receptor beta chains listed below, sequenced in a study of T cells in localized non-small cell lung cancer (dated by TCRdb to about 2020). The library was built by means of the immunoSEQ multiplex PCR assay. Drawn from immuneACCESS, this table holds only the in-frame rearrangements with V and J called that TCRdb kept. Clones are partly lost; checked studies trace under half to an unresolved V gene and leave the rest unexplained. In this sample the table shows 130,000 or so clones, more than 80% of which occur a single time. Of the sample, over 1.5% is held by the ten largest clones. This material consisted of peripheral blood, taken before any cancer treatment. The receptor set was obtained from a female donor over 55 with stage I lung adenocarcinoma.

This sequence joins TRBV2 and TRBJ1-2; D is unresolved. The CDR3 has 11 amino acids. The germline CDR1 and CDR2 sequences are SNHLY and FYNNEI. The ends were cut back, 8 bases at V and 3 bases at J, with 7 bases in the middle. CDR3 bases: TGTGCCAGCGTAAGGGACTATGGCTACACCTTC. Translation: CASVRDYGYTF.

The J gene is TRBJ2-1, the V gene TRBV12-5, with 9 bases matching TRBD2. This CDR3 comprises 14 residues. Germline V gene sequence: CDR1 LGHNT, CDR2 FRNRAP. Trimming took 5 bases from V and 12 from J; bases not matched to a gene: 11. CDR3 coding DNA: TGTGCTAGTGGTCCCGGTAGCGGGGGAGGACGGCAGTTCTTC. Amino acid sequence: CASGPGSGGGRQFF.

The chain joins TRBV28 to TRBJ1-1, with D hard to call. Trimming pared 7 bases from V and 0 bases from J, leaving 12 bases between. This CDR3 is 14 amino acids long. CDR1 and CDR2 from the germline V gene are MDHEN and SYDVKM. The CDR3 loop reads CASTPPFLNTEAFF. In DNA form, the CDR3 reads TGTGCCAGCACCCCTCCCTTCTTGAACACTGAAGCTTTCTTT. The full variable domain, its missing parts supplied by reference TRBV28 and TRBJ1-1, is DVKVTQSSRYLVKRTGEKVFLECVQDMDHENMFWYRQDPGLGLRLIYFSYDVKMKEKGDIPEGYSVSREKKERFSLILESASTNQTSMYLCASTPPFLNTEAFFGQGTRLTVV.

The rearrangement links TRBV19 to TRBJ1-1; 9 nucleotides align to TRBD1. This CDR3 contains 16 residues. V lost 3 bases and J lost 4; bases outside the gene matches: 9. Germline V gene data show CDR1 as LNHDA and CDR2 as SQIVND (reference sequence). The CDR3 DNA follows: TGTGCCAGTAGTATTATAGGGACAGGGTTGGCCACTGAAGCTTTCTTT. Translated: CASSIIGTGLATEAFF.

V gene TRBV6-4 combines with J gene TRBJ2-1, with a possible D match to TRBD1 (6 bases). V lost 4 bases to trimming and J lost 6 bases, with 13 bases between them. This CDR3 has 14 residues. Germline V gene data show CDR1 as MRHNA and CDR2 as SNTAGT. In nucleotides, the CDR3 is TGTGCCAGCAGTGCCTCAGGGGAACGCAATGAGCAGTTCTTC. It encodes CASSASGERNEQFF.

The V gene is TRBV2, the J gene TRBJ2-6; 10 positions match TRBD1. Germline V gene lookup returns CDR1 SNHLY and CDR2 FYNNEI. This CDR3 region has 18 residues. The junction had 13 bases not matched to a gene; V was cut back by 7 bases and J by 4 bases. The CDR3 nucleotides read TGTGCCAGCAACGCCCCCGGGACAGGGGACTCCGGGGCCAACGTCCTGACTTTC. It is translated as CASNAPGTGDSGANVLTF.

The chain combines TRBV27 with TRBJ2-1; D is undetermined. V dropped 4 bases and J dropped 8 bases, with 24 bases sitting between them. The CDR3 runs to 17 residues. Germline CDR1 MNHEY, CDR2 SMNVEV (reference sequence). DNA for the CDR3: TGTGCCAGCAGTTCATCGGGCTCAAAGTGGTTTTTGGATGAGCAGTTCTTC. Translating gives CASSSSGSKWFLDEQFF.

This clone was found once. The chain links TRBV6-6 to TRBJ2-1, with a weak D call TRBD1 (6 bases). In germline, CDR1 is MNHNY, CDR2 SVGAGI (reference sequence). Trimming removed 2 bases at V and 6 bases at J, with 11 bases between. The CDR3 spans 14 residues. CDR3 in DNA: TGTGCCAGCAGTTACGAGGGGGTGGTCAATGAGCAGTTCTTC. Translating gives CASSYEGVVNEQFF.

The chain employs TRBV5-1 and TRBJ1-2, with D perhaps matching TRBD1 (6 bases). V was clipped by 1 base and J by 0 bases, with 13 bases between them. The germline V gene has CDR1 SGHRS and CDR2 YFSETQ. There are 16 residues in the CDR3. The CDR3 region is CASSLNPDSTNYGYTF. The CDR3 region has the DNA TGCGCCAGCAGCTTGAACCCGGACAGCACTAACTATGGCTACACCTTC.

The chain carries TRBV5-1 and TRBJ1-2; TRBD1 might be the D (5 bases). The CDR3 contains 13 residues. Germline CDR1 reads SGHRS; CDR2 reads YFSETQ. Trimming took off 0 bases at V and 6 bases at J, with 9 bases between the two ends. CDR3 in amino acids: CASSLAGTDGYTF. In DNA, the CDR3 is TGCGCCAGCAGCTTGGCGGGGACGGATGGCTACACCTTC.

This chain joins TRBV19 and TRBJ2-5; the match to TRBD1 covers 7 bases. Germline-derived CDR1 and CDR2 are LNHDA and SQIVND (reference sequence). This CDR3 has 14 amino acids. Trimming removed 3 bases from V and 4 bases from J; junction bases left unmatched: 5. The CDR3 region has the DNA TGTGCCAGTAGTATCGAAGGGACAGTAGAGACCCAGTACTTC. Its protein is CASSIEGTVETQYF. Drawing the rest from reference TRBV19 and TRBJ2-5, the complete variable domain is DGGITQSPKYLFRKEGQNVTLSCEQNLNHDAMYWYRQDPGQGLRLIYYSQIVNDFQKGDIAEGYSVSREKKESFPLTVTSAQKNPTAFYLCASSIEGTVETQYFGPGTRLLVL.

This chain uses TRBV9 with TRBJ2-5; D gene unclear. From germline, CDR1 is SGDLS and CDR2 YYNGEE. Trimming pared 0 bases from V and 4 bases from J, leaving 13 bases between. The CDR3 covers 15 residues. CDR3 sequence: CASSVGGARRETQYF. The DNA for the CDR3 is TGTGCCAGCAGCGTAGGAGGAGCTCGAAGAGAGACCCAGTACTTC.

In this sample, this clone turned up once. The rearrangement uses TRBV4-1 and TRBJ2-2; D may be TRBD1 (6 bases). The ends were cut back, 0 bases at V and 0 bases at J, with 11 bases in the middle. Germline V CDR1 and CDR2: MGHRA, YSYEKL. CDR3 length equals 17 residues. CDR3 coding DNA: TGCGCCAGCAGCCAAGACCCGGACAGCGCGAACACCGGGGAGCTGTTTTTT. Translating gives CASSQDPDSANTGELFF.

This sequence joins TRBV5-4 and TRBJ2-2; D gene ambiguous. Germline V gene lookup returns CDR1 SGHNT and CDR2 YYREEE (reference sequence). The CDR3 extends over 12 amino acids. V lost 1 base and J 7 bases, leaving 5 bases between the germline ends. For the CDR3, the DNA is TGTGCCAGCAGCTTGTACAGCGGGGAGCTGTTTTTT. Its protein is CASSLYSGELFF.

This clone came up once. This chain joins TRBV12-5 and TRBJ2-1; D remains unclear. The CDR3 length is 16 residues. CDR1 and CDR2 from the germline V gene are LGHNT and FRNRAP. Between the trimmed V and J ends, which lost 5 bases and 4 bases, there was a span of 18 bases. CDR3 sequence reads: CASGPPPRALYNEQFF. CDR3 coding DNA: TGTGCTAGTGGTCCCCCACCCCGGGCTCTTTACAATGAGCAGTTCTTC.

V and J are TRBV28 and TRBJ1-4; D is unresolved. This CDR3 spans 13 amino acids. V lost 6 bases and J 4 bases, leaving 9 bases between the germline ends. In germline, CDR1 is MDHEN, CDR2 SYDVKM. As DNA, the CDR3 is TGTGCCAGCAGAATGGGAAATAATGAAAAACTGTTTTTT. This codes for CASRMGNNEKLFF. The entire variable domain, with the rest obtained from reference TRBV28 and TRBJ1-4, is as follows: DVKVTQSSRYLVKRTGEKVFLECVQDMDHENMFWYRQDPGLGLRLIYFSYDVKMKEKGDIPEGYSVSREKKERFSLILESASTNQTSMYLCASRMGNNEKLFFGSGTQLSVL.

CDR3 in DNA: TGTGCCTGGAGCACAGGGAAATCTGGAAACACCATATATTTT. As protein: CAWSTGKSGNTIYF. V and J are TRBV30 and TRBJ1-3, with a tentative D call TRBD1 (6 bases). The CDR3 is 14 residues long. The V gene lost 3 bases and the J gene lost 1 base, with 10 bases spanning the gap. Germline CDR1 GTSNPN, CDR2 SVGIG (reference sequence).

V gene TRBV7-7 combines with J gene TRBJ2-5, with a tentative D call TRBD1 (5 bases). The CDR3 has 14 amino acids. With 5 bases removed from V and 4 bases from J, the gap between germline ends came to 14 bases. Germline V gene lookup returns CDR1 SSHAT and CDR2 FNYEAQ (reference sequence). Written as DNA, the CDR3 is TGTGCCAGCAGCAGGTCAGGGTCGGGAGAGACCCAGTACTTC. This codes for CASSRSGSGETQYF. The variable domain in full, with the rest retrieved from reference TRBV7-7 and TRBJ2-5, is GAGVSQSPRYKVTKRGQDVTLRCDPISSHATLYWYQQALGQGPEFLTYFNYEAQPDKSGLPSDRFSAERPEGSISTLTIQRTEQRDSAMYRCASSRSGSGETQYFGPGTRLLVL.

The V gene is TRBV4-2, the J gene TRBJ1-2; no clear D. Trimming cost V 1 base and J 7 bases, with 7 bases left between them. Germline lookup yields CDR1 LGHNA and CDR2 YNFKEQ. CDR3 length equals 12 residues. CDR3 sequence (DNA): TGTGCCAGCAGCCAAGTAACGGGTGGCTACACCTTC. Translating gives CASSQVTGGYTF.

The gene calls are TRBV4-1 and TRBJ2-2; D is ambiguous. Per germline, CDR1 MGHRA and CDR2 YSYEKL. V was clipped by 0 bases and J by 6 bases, with 8 bases between them. There are 14 residues in the CDR3. The CDR3 region has the DNA TGCGCCAGCAGCCAAGATAGGGTGGCCGGGGAGCTGTTTTTT. Its translation is CASSQDRVAGELFF.

CDR3 region: CASREHRGDTQYF. For the CDR3, the DNA is TGTGCCAGCAGGGAGCATCGGGGAGATACGCAGTATTTT. V gene TRBV27 combines with J gene TRBJ2-3; D possibly corresponds to TRBD2 (5 bases). CDR1 MNHEY and CDR2 SMNVEV come from the germline V gene (reference sequence). The CDR3 is 13 residues long. The V end was cut by 6 bases, the J end by 5 bases, with 12 bases between.